The 7 T cell receptor beta chains reported below all come from one sample, sequenced in a study of T cell responses to AZD1222 COVID-19 vaccine. Sequencing was performed with immunoSEQ multiplex PCR; in TCRdb, only in-frame clones are kept and a portion is missing. The repertoire holds roughly 110,000 clones, with 85% to 90% as singletons. The specimen was peripheral blood, collected on day 0 of AZD1222 vaccination. All receptors derive from an adult in good health.

The rearrangement uses TRBV5-1 and TRBJ2-1, with 10 bases fitting TRBD2. In germline, CDR1 is SGHRS, CDR2 YFSETQ. Trimming removed 5 bases from V and 0 bases from J; junction bases left unmatched: 5. This CDR3 spans 16 amino acids. The CDR3 DNA is TGCGCCAGCAGGAGGACTAGCGGCAGCTCCTACAATGAGCAGTTCTTC. As protein: CASRRTSGSSYNEQFF. Based on the CDR3 plus reference TRBV5-1 and TRBJ2-1, the full variable domain is KAGVTQTPRYLIKTRGQQVTLSCSPISGHRSVSWYQQTPGQGLQFLFEYFSETQRNKGNFPGRFSGRQFSNSRSEMNVSTLELGDSALYLCASRRTSGSSYNEQFFGPGTRLTVL.

This chain links TRBV19 with TRBJ1-1; tentatively, D is TRBD1 (6 bases). CDR1 and CDR2 from the germline V gene are LNHDA and SQIVND (reference sequence). The CDR3 extends over 13 amino acids. Trimming removed 0 bases at V and 11 bases at J, with 13 bases between. CDR3 protein: CASSIETGRWAFF. In DNA, the CDR3 is TGTGCCAGTAGTATAGAAACAGGGAGGTGGGCTTTCTTT.

The V gene is TRBV27, the J gene TRBJ1-2; D ambiguous. The CDR3 totals 15 residues. Germline-derived CDR1 and CDR2 are MNHEY and SMNVEV (reference sequence). Trimming took off 2 bases at V and 1 base at J, with 11 bases between the two ends. CDR3: CASSLSQDLNYGYTF. CDR3 DNA sequence: TGTGCCAGCAGTTTAAGTCAGGACCTTAACTATGGCTACACCTTC.

The chain is built from TRBV28 and TRBJ1-4; no clear D gene. Trimming removed 6 bases at V and 10 bases at J, with 6 bases between. Germline V CDR1 and CDR2: MDHEN, SYDVKM. This CDR3 comprises 10 residues. CDR3 sequence (DNA): TGTGCCAGCAGCCAAGGAAAACTGTTTTTT. The encoded protein is CASSQGKLFF.

In this sample, this clone turned up once. The genes are TRBV6-6 and TRBJ1-6; D is unresolved. V dropped 2 bases and J dropped 7 bases, with 9 bases sitting between them. Per the germline V gene, CDR1 is MNHNY and CDR2 is SVGAGI (reference sequence). The CDR3 extends over 14 amino acids. The CDR3 is CASSYDGLNSPLHF. CDR3 coding DNA: TGTGCCAGCAGTTACGACGGATTGAATTCACCCCTCCACTTT.

CDR3 nucleotides: TGTGCCAGCAGCTTAAAGGGCGCGTACGAGCAGTACTTC. Its translation: CASSLKGAYEQYF. The V call is TRBV7-2, the J call TRBJ2-7; D ambiguous. In germline, CDR1 is SGHTA, CDR2 FQGNSA. Trimming stripped 2 bases from V and 4 bases from J, with 9 bases between. The length of the CDR3 is 13 residues.

The J gene is TRBJ1-1, the V gene TRBV28; 12 positions match TRBD1. V shed 5 bases and J 4 bases; nucleotides not matched to a gene: 5. Germline CDR1 reads MDHEN; CDR2 reads SYDVKM. The CDR3 consists of 15 residues. CDR3: CASSPGTGGVTEAFF. The CDR3 DNA follows: TGTGCCAGCAGTCCGGGGACAGGGGGCGTCACTGAAGCTTTCTTT.